This T cell receptor (beta chain) was identified during a study of blood T cell repertoires in COVID-19. Study-wide background: Samples came from the United States, Italy and Spain, spanning acute and convalescent COVID-19. T cells, B-cell-depleted T cells, or PBMCs provided the cDNA or gDNA that served as material.

Germline CDR1 reads SGDLS; CDR2 reads YYNGEE. The CDR3 is 16 residues long. As regards this clone: Its ends do not fully match the called genes, so a read error is possible.

Per the study methods: The authors estimated nucleated cell counts from reference gene primer amplification. Generated by immunoSEQ multiplex PCR, the TCRdb table keeps only in-frame clones and is missing some. The D gene and trimming were derived from the DNA, and the V and J assignments and clone size from that table. The repertoire consists of some 100,000 clones, with over 75% occurring once and the leading ten covering 6.5%. The receptor's source is a woman aged 55-69 years with acute or convalescent COVID-19. The chain links TRBV9 to TRBJ2-1; TRBD2 aligns across 14 bases. The sample comprised peripheral blood. CDR3 DNA sequence: TGTGCCAGCACCGTAAGGGGACTAGCGGGAGACAATGAGCAGTTCTTC. Translated: CASTVRGLAGDNEQFF. Full variable domain (rest looked up from reference TRBV9 and TRBJ2-1): DSGVTQTPKHLITATGQRVTLRCSPRSGDLSVYWYQQSLDQGLQFLIQYYNGEERAKGNILERFSAQQFPDLHSELNLSSLELGDSALYFCASTVRGLAGDNEQFFGPGTRLTVL.